The next 2 T cell receptor beta chains were all read from a single sample in a study of shared clonotypes between healthy human individuals. Clones were read by immunoSEQ multiplex PCR, and TCRdb kept only the in-frame ones, dropping some. Of millions of clones detected, over 90% appear once; the ten largest clones hold about 0.39%. Material for sequencing was naive CD4+ T cells from PBMCs. Subset defined: CD45RA+ positively selected. These receptors originate from a man aged 18 to 29 in good health. Some clones in this sample may be carry-over from other donors' samples.

This rearrangement joins TRBV29-1 to TRBJ2-1, with D possibly matching TRBD1 (6 bases). The germline V gene has CDR1 SQVTM and CDR2 ANQGSEA. Trimming pared 7 bases from V and 6 bases from J, leaving 19 bases between. The CDR3 runs to 14 residues. The CDR3: CSGAGQGFSNEQFF. CDR3 nucleotide sequence: TGCAGCGGCGCTGGGCAGGGGTTCAGCAATGAGCAGTTCTTC.

On this clone: The same CDR3 can be traced to other DNA sequences in this sample. V gene TRBV5-1 combines with J gene TRBJ2-1; a possible D gene is TRBD2 (6 bases). Looked up from germline, CDR1 is SGHRS and CDR2 is YFSETQ. The V gene lost 1 base and the J gene lost 4 bases, with 12 bases spanning the gap. The CDR3 totals 15 residues. CDR3: CASSLSSATYNEQFF. CDR3 bases: TGCGCCAGCAGCTTGTCTAGCGCGACATACAATGAGCAGTTCTTC.